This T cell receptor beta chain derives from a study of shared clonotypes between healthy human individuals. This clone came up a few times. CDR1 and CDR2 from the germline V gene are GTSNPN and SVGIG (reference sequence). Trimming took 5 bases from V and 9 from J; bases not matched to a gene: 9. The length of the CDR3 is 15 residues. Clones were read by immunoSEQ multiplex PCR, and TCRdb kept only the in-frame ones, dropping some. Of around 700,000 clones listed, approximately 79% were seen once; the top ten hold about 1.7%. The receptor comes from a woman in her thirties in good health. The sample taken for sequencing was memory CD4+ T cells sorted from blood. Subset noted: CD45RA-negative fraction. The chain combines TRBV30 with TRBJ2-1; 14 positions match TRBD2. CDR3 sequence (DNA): TGTGCCTGGGGGACTAGCGGGAGTCTGCTGTTTGAGCAGTTCTTC. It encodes CAWGTSGSLLFEQFF.